The entry that follows covers one T cell receptor beta chain sequence. The assay was immunoSEQ multiplex PCR, and TCRdb's table has in-frame clones only and misses some. The sample records about 380,000 clones, around 84% being singletons. The data were taken from a study of blood T cell repertoires in COVID-19. This CDR3 has 15 residues. Germline CDR1 is GTSNPN and CDR2 is SVGIG (reference sequence). V was clipped by 4 bases and J by 4 bases; unmatched bases: 8. This sequence originates from a human donor with acute or convalescent COVID-19. The donor label of this sample is uncertain. Sample: peripheral blood. The rearrangement uses TRBV30 and TRBJ2-2; TRBD1 agrees at 8 bases. The CDR3 spells CAWTAGGLSTGELFF. The CDR3 region has the DNA TGTGCCTGGACCGCAGGGGGCCTAAGCACCGGGGAGCTGTTTTTT.